A selection of T cell receptor beta chains follows, all from one sample in a study of cytomegalovirus exposure and HLA in healthy donors. The method was immunoSEQ multiplex PCR; TCRdb's version includes in-frame clones alone and lacks a portion of them. The profile shows some 140,000 clones, 85% to 90% of them singletons. Sample: PBMCs. All receptors come from a woman aged 30 to 39 in good health and CMV-seropositive. Both conserved end residues are part of each CDR3. Each record gives: V gene, J gene, D gene, CDR3 protein. D genes are given only for firm matches.

>TRBV27|TRBJ1-6|TRBD1
CASRGTGVEPLHF
>TRBV23-1|TRBJ2-3|TRBD1
CASSPLGQGAPGVGDTQYF
>TRBV5-4|TRBJ2-6|-
CASSPRLQGSGANVLTF
>TRBV5-1|TRBJ2-2|TRBD2
CASSPLTRTSVDTGELFF
>TRBV11-2|TRBJ1-1|TRBD1
CASSTDRGTEAFF
>TRBV10-3|TRBJ1-6|TRBD1
CAISQQQGAHSPLHF
>TRBV28|TRBJ2-5|-
CASSSPGQETQYF
>TRBV28|TRBJ2-3|-
CASSPPGQGPTDTQYF
>TRBV5-6|TRBJ1-5|-
CASSPGGGLANQPQHF
>TRBV6-5|TRBJ2-5|-
CASSYNGRETQYF
>TRBV9|TRBJ1-1|TRBD1
CASSVGTLGGRAEAFF
>TRBV7-9|TRBJ2-6|TRBD1
CSSRWAEGATPGANVLTF
>TRBV5-6|TRBJ2-3|TRBD2
CASSLGLAGGTDTQYF
>TRBV30|TRBJ1-1|TRBD1
CAWSFSRTGGYTEAFF
>TRBV27|TRBJ2-7|-
CASSLAGYEQYF
>TRBV6-5|TRBJ1-2|TRBD1
CASSYLDRLVDGYTF
>TRBV5-1|TRBJ2-2|TRBD1
CASSFSQGAVTGELFF
>TRBV5-1|TRBJ1-2|-
CASSPLPTGTVNYGYTF
>TRBV30|TRBJ1-6|-
CAWSVQFNNSPLHF
>TRBV6-6|TRBJ2-1|TRBD2
CASSPGLAAYNEQFF
>TRBV13|TRBJ2-2|TRBD1
CASSLYRDRVTGELFF
>TRBV30|TRBJ1-4|-
CAWDRTNEKLFF
>TRBV30|TRBJ1-3|-
CAWRIWGEGTGNTIYF
>TRBV5-6|TRBJ2-7|TRBD1
CASSSTGTGGVIPYEQYF
>TRBV18|TRBJ2-5|-
CASSPGQYETQYF
>TRBV19|TRBJ1-1|TRBD1
CASSTQGARGSTFF
>TRBV5-1|TRBJ2-3|-
CASSPPRDSSTDTQYF
>TRBV21-1|TRBJ1-5|-
CASSNHHSWGDLHQPQHF
>TRBV2|TRBJ2-2|TRBD1
CASSEATGTGVVSGTGELFF